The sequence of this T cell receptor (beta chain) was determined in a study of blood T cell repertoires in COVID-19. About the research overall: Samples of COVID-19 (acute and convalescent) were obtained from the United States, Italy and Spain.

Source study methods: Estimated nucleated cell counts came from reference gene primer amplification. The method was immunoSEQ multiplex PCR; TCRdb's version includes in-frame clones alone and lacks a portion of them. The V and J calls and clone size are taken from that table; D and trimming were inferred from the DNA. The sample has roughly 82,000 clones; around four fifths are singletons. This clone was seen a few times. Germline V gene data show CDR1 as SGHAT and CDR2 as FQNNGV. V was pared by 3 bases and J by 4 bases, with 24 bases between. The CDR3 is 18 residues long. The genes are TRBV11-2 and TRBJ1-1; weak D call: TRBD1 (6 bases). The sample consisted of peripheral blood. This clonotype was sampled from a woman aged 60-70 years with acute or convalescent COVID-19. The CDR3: CASSFAFPRNIGGTEAFF. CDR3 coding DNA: TGTGCCAGCAGCTTCGCGTTCCCCAGAAATATAGGGGGCACTGAAGCTTTCTTT.